The source of this T cell receptor beta chain is a study of CD8+ T cells in alopecia areata. As for the study in general: Oral tofacitinib (5 to 10 mg twice daily) was administered to treated patients. Tofacitinib dosing lasted 6 to 18 months, which was then followed by 6 months off drug.

The CDR3 is 14 residues long. V shed 6 bases and J shed 7 bases, with 16 bases lying between them. Germline V gene sequence: CDR1 SGHTA, CDR2 FQGNSA. Isolated RNA was reverse transcribed into cDNA used as the sequencing template. The repertoire was sequenced with immunoSEQ multiplex PCR; TCRdb's copy has only in-frame clones and lacks some. The sample includes hundreds of thousands of clones, around 67% seen only once; the top ten take roughly 1.2%. This receptor was obtained from a human donor with alopecia areata. This chain joins TRBV7-2 and TRBJ2-4; D call uncertain. The sample here was CD4+ T cells sorted from blood, taken at week 0. CDR3 nucleotide sequence: TGTGCCAGCAGTTCCGCGGCTAATGTGAACATTCAGTACTTC. It yields the protein CASSSAANVNIQYF.